What follows are 4 T cell receptor beta chains derived from one specimen sequenced in a study of blood T cell repertoires in COVID-19 (dated by TCRdb to between 2020 and 2021). Libraries came from the immunoSEQ multiplex PCR assay. TCRdb provides this immuneACCESS table in a form limited to in-frame rearrangements. Some clones are lacking; in checked studies, under half of them reflect an unresolved V gene, and why the rest are absent is not known. The table for this sample lists about 120,000 clones; 90% of them were counted only once. The ten largest clones take up approximately 3.5% of the sample. Sequenced input: peripheral blood. The receptors here all came from a man aged 45-65 years with active COVID-19.

This clone was detected only once. This rearrangement joins TRBV24-1 to TRBJ2-3; D might be TRBD2 (5 bases). The CDR3 is 14 residues long. V lost 4 bases and J 5 bases, leaving 12 bases between the germline ends. The germline gives CDR1 KGHDR, CDR2 SFDVKD. The CDR3 loop is CATSDPGVIDTQYF. The CDR3 bases are TGTGCCACCAGTGACCCCGGGGTGATAGATACGCAGTATTTT.

The chain has TRBV19 and TRBJ2-6, with a possible D match to TRBD1 (5 bases). CDR1 and CDR2 (germline): LNHDA, SQIVND (reference sequence). Trimming took off 6 bases at V and 2 bases at J, with 11 bases between the two ends. CDR3 size: 15 residues. The CDR3 DNA reads TGTGCCAGTAGCCTAACAGGAGCTGGGGCCAACGTCCTGACTTTC. Its translation: CASSLTGAGANVLTF.

The genes are TRBV30 and TRBJ1-6, with 8 bases aligning to TRBD1. The CDR3 has 15 amino acids. V lost 3 bases to trimming and J lost 6 bases; unmatched junction nucleotides: 7. The V gene's germline CDR1 is GTSNPN and CDR2 SVGIG (reference sequence). CDR3 nucleotide sequence: TGTGCCTGGAGCGGCGGGACAGGCGCTAATTCACCCCTCCACTTT. This gives the protein CAWSGGTGANSPLHF. The full variable domain, its missing parts supplied by reference TRBV30 and TRBJ1-6, is SQTIHQWPATLVQPVGSPLSLECTVEGTSNPNLYWYRQAAGRGLQLLFYSVGIGQISSEVPQNLSASRPQDRQFILSSKKLLLSDSGFYLCAWSGGTGANSPLHFGNGTRLTVT.

The chain recombines TRBV5-5 with TRBJ1-2; possible D gene TRBD1, 6 bases. Trimming removed 2 bases at V and 6 bases at J, with 14 bases between. Germline CDR1 is SGHKS and CDR2 is YYEKEE (reference sequence). The CDR3 is 14 amino acids. The CDR3 nucleotides are TGTGCCAGCAGCTTAGATACAGGGAAGGATGGCTACACCTTC. It yields the protein CASSLDTGKDGYTF.